One sample yielded the 5 T cell receptor beta chains listed below, sequenced in a study of blood T cell repertoires in COVID-19. Data came from immunoSEQ multiplex PCR; TCRdb stores just in-frame clones and leaves some out. The repertoire has a few hundred thousand clones, approximately 89% of them found once; the top ten carry 2.9%. The sample taken for sequencing was PBMCs or T cells enriched from blood (not recorded which). The receptors were gathered from a woman aged 50 to 60 who had been exposed to COVID-19.

The chain uses TRBV7-9 and TRBJ2-3; no firm D call. V lost 2 bases and J lost 2, with 11 bases in between. This CDR3 comprises 15 residues. Germline assignment: CDR1 SEHNR and CDR2 FQNEAQ (reference sequence). The CDR3 here is CASSLFGTSTDTQYF. The DNA for the CDR3 is TGTGCCAGCAGCTTATTCGGTACTTCCACAGATACGCAGTATTTT. Full variable domain (rest looked up from reference TRBV7-9 and TRBJ2-3): DTGVSQNPRHKITKRGQNVTFRCDPISEHNRLYWYRQTLGQGPEFLTYFQNEAQLEKSRLLSDRFSAERPKGSFSTLEIQRTEQGDSAMYLCASSLFGTSTDTQYFGPGTRLTVL.

This chain joins TRBV3-1 (or the pseudogene TRBV3-2) and TRBJ1-3; D is unresolved. This CDR3 has 15 amino acids. CDR1 is LGHDT, CDR2 YNNKEL, per germline (reference sequence). V dropped 0 bases and J dropped 0 bases, with 6 bases sitting between them. As DNA, the CDR3 is TGTGCCAGCAGCCAAGATAACATCTCTGGAAACACCATATATTTT. It encodes CASSQDNISGNTIYF.

This clone has a single count. The rearrangement uses TRBV6-5 and TRBJ1-5; 8 bases line up with TRBD1. V was pared by 6 bases and J by 1 base, with 5 bases of the junction left unmatched. The length of the CDR3 is 15 residues. Germline assignment: CDR1 MNHEY and CDR2 SVGAGI. The CDR3 nucleotides are TGTGCCAGCAGCAGTACAGGGGGGAGCAATCAGCCCCAGCATTTT. Translating it yields CASSSTGGSNQPQHF.

V is TRBV7-2 and J is TRBJ1-5; D is unclear. The germline gives CDR1 SGHTA, CDR2 FQGNSA. The CDR3 is made up of 12 amino acids. Trimming shortened V by 5 bases and J by 5 bases, and 7 bases separated the two germline ends. The CDR3 DNA reads as TGTGCCAGCAGCCCCCGGGATCAGCCCCAGCATTTT. This sequence encodes CASSPRDQPQHF.

The gene calls are TRBV30 and TRBJ2-6, with 8 bases matching TRBD1. CDR3 length equals 14 residues. The germline V gene has CDR1 GTSNPN and CDR2 SVGIG (reference sequence). J lost 7 bases, V lost 0 bases, and 2 bases had no gene match. The CDR3 DNA follows: TGTGCCTGGAGTGTCGGACAGGGAGCCAACGTCCTGACTTTC. This encodes CAWSVGQGANVLTF.